This T cell receptor beta chain comes out of a study of T cell responses to AZD1222 COVID-19 vaccine. Overall study findings and caveats: Among the donors, most were white British and more were female, and clonal diversity was possibly underestimated. Without day 14 samples, only post-peak T cell repertoires were studied.

With respect to this clone: Its specificity is unknown.

The data were produced by immunoSEQ multiplex PCR, yet TCRdb's version contains in-frame clones alone and is incomplete. This table has more than 85,000 clones, about 87% appearing once. Source: peripheral blood, taken 28 days after the second AZD1222 dose. The source of this sequence is an adult who received the AZD1222 COVID-19 vaccine.

DNA of the CDR3: TGCAGCGTTTACCAGGCCGATCCCCGGGACCGGCACCGCTATGGCTACACCTTC. It yields the protein CSVYQADPRDRHRYGYTF. The genes are TRBV29-1 and TRBJ1-2; perhaps TRBD1 as D (5 bases). V gave up 5 bases and J gave up 4 bases, with 29 bases separating them. The CDR3 sequence is 18 residues long. Germline values: CDR1 SQVTM, CDR2 ANQGSEA.